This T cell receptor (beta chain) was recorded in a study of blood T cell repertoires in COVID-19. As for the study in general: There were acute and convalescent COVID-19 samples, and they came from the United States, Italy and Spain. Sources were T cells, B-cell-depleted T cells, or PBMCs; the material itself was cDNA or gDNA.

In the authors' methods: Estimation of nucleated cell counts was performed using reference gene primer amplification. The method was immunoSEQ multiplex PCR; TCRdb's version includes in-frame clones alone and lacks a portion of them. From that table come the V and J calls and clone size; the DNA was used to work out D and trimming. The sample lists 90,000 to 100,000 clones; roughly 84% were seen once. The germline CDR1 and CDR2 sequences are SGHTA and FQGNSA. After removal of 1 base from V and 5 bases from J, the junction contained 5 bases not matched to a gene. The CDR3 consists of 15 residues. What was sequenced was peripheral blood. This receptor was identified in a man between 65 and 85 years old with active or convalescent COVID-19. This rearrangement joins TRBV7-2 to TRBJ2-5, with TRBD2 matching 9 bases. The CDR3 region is CASSLEGGGAETQYF. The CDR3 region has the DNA TGTGCCAGCAGCTTAGAGGGCGGGGGGGCGGAGACCCAGTACTTC.